Listed below are T cell receptor beta chains from one sample, sequenced in a study of blood T cells in healthy people across ages. TCRdb called the 5' RACE reads again in MiXCR, with one record for every CDR3 protein. The sample has more than 1 million distinct CDR3 sequences, roughly 45% seen once. The sample was blood. Receptors originate from a woman in her sixties or seventies in good health. CDR3s include the opening cysteine and the closing phenylalanine or tryptophan. A D gene is named only where the DNA matches it firmly. Clone size is given for some rows only: seen once, a few or many times, or a class if the clone is expanded.

TRBD1	few	TRBJ2-7	TRBV6-5	CASSFWDRAYEQYF	TGTGCCAGCAGTTTTTGGGACAGAGCCTACGAGCAGTACTTC
TRBD2	few	TRBJ2-1	TRBV12-3/TRBV12-4	CASSLSIAGNNEQFF	TGTGCCAGCAGTTTGTCTATAGCGGGAAACAATGAGCAGTTCTTC
TRBD2	few	TRBJ2-3	TRBV15	CATSRTSGYTDTQYF	TGTGCCACCAGCAGGACTAGCGGGTACACAGATACGCAGTATTTT
TRBD1	many	TRBJ1-1	TRBV9	CASSVGSGGDGAFF	TGTGCCAGCAGCGTAGGCTCAGGGGGCGATGGGGCTTTCTTT
TRBD1	NA	TRBJ1-2	TRBV12-3/TRBV12-4	CASSVGDRGGYTF	TGTGCCAGCAGTGTCGGGGACAGGGGTGGCTACACCTTC
NA	NA	TRBJ2-5	TRBV20-1	CSASWGEQQYF	TGCAGTGCTAGTTGGGGGGAACAGCAGTACTTC
NA	NA	TRBJ2-3	TRBV27	CASSLGNADTQYF	TGTGCCAGCAGTTTGGGGAACGCAGATACGCAGTATTTT
TRBD1	NA	TRBJ2-7	TRBV20-1	CSAIRTGGSNDEQYF	TGCAGTGCCATCCGGACAGGGGGCTCGAACGACGAGCAGTACTTC
TRBD2	NA	TRBJ2-1	TRBV10-3	CAISDPGLAGERYNEQFF	TGTGCCATCAGTGATCCAGGACTAGCGGGAGAGCGCTACAATGAGCAGTTCTTC
NA	once	TRBJ2-7	TRBV6-2/TRBV6-3	CASSRSLVSWYEQYF	TGTGCCAGCAGCCGCTCACTAGTTTCTTGGTACGAGCAGTACTTC
TRBD1	few	TRBJ2-7	TRBV19	CASSIVQGSYEQYF	TGTGCCAGTAGTATCGTACAGGGGTCTTACGAGCAGTACTTC
NA	NA	TRBJ1-6	TRBV7-9	CASSPPGLNSPLHF	TGTGCCAGCAGTCCCCCTGGGCTCAATTCACCCCTCCACTTT
NA	NA	TRBJ2-4	TRBV12-3/TRBV12-4	CASSFYGATKNIQYF	TGTGCCAGCAGTTTTTACGGGGCCACCAAAAACATTCAGTACTTC
TRBD2	NA	TRBJ2-7	TRBV9	CASSVGSGTYNEQYF	TGTGCCAGCAGCGTAGGAAGCGGGACCTACAATGAGCAGTACTTC
NA	NA	TRBJ1-5	TRBV6-4	CASSVQGGSQPQHF	TGTGCCAGCAGTGTTCAGGGAGGTTCTCAGCCCCAGCATTTT
TRBD1	NA	TRBJ1-1	TRBV27	CASSHGQGEAFF	TGTGCCAGCAGTCACGGACAGGGTGAAGCTTTCTTT
NA	NA	TRBJ2-2	TRBV3-1	CASSLGSDTGELFF	TGTGCCAGCAGCCTGGGGTCCGACACCGGGGAGCTGTTTTTT
TRBD1	once	TRBJ2-5	TRBV6-6	CASSYSGTDKETQYF	TGTGCCAGCAGTTACTCGGGGACAGACAAAGAGACCCAGTACTTC
TRBD2	NA	TRBJ2-5	TRBV6-2/TRBV6-3	CASSDPGLAGVAETQYF	TGTGCCAGCAGTGACCCGGGACTAGCGGGAGTTGCAGAGACCCAGTACTTC
NA	few	TRBJ2-3	TRBV5-1	CASSFSADTQYF	TGCGCCAGCAGCTTCAGTGCAGATACGCAGTATTTT
TRBD2	NA	TRBJ2-7	TRBV27	CASSLYPSGSSEQYF	TGTGCCAGCAGTTTATACCCTAGCGGGAGCTCCGAGCAGTACTTC
NA	NA	TRBJ1-2	TRBV5-1	CASSLNAGAENYGYTF	TGCGCCAGCAGCTTGAATGCCGGGGCAGAGAACTATGGCTACACCTTC
NA	NA	TRBJ2-7	TRBV20-1	CSARVVGGPAYNEQYF	TGCAGTGCTAGAGTTGTCGGAGGGCCAGCCTACAATGAGCAGTACTTC
NA	NA	TRBJ2-1	TRBV27	CASSFTRNEQFF	TGTGCCAGCAGTTTCACTAGGAATGAGCAGTTCTTC
NA	NA	TRBJ2-6	TRBV9	CASSPMGQTSGANVLTF	TGTGCCAGCAGCCCGATGGGCCAGACCTCTGGGGCCAACGTCCTGACTTTC
NA	NA	TRBJ2-5	TRBV12-3/TRBV12-4	CASTFRGGRETQYF	TGTGCCAGCACCTTTCGCGGTGGGAGGGAGACCCAGTACTTC
NA	few	TRBJ2-1	TRBV24-1	CATSECDWSSYNEQFF	TGTGCCACCAGTGAATGCGACTGGAGCTCCTACAATGAGCAGTTCTTC
TRBD2	once	TRBJ2-7	TRBV28	CASSPEAGGPGEQYF	TGTGCCAGCAGCCCAGAAGCGGGAGGGCCTGGCGAGCAGTACTTC
NA	NA	TRBJ2-7	TRBV6-5	CASKLGTSYEQYF	TGTGCCAGCAAGTTGGGGACATCCTACGAGCAGTACTTC
NA	few	TRBJ1-5	TRBV24-1	CATRSRVSNQPQHF	TGTGCCACCAGATCAAGGGTTAGCAATCAGCCCCAGCATTTT
NA	many	TRBJ2-3	TRBV27	CASSLKGSSTDTQYF	TGTGCCAGCAGTTTGAAGGGGTCTAGCACAGATACGCAGTATTTT
NA	NA	TRBJ2-4	TRBV20-1	CSASGKGENIQYF	TGCAGTGCTAGCGGGAAGGGGGAAAACATTCAGTACTTC
NA	few	TRBJ1-2	TRBV27	CASSLFPVTYGYTF	TGTGCCAGCAGTTTATTCCCAGTGACCTATGGCTACACCTTC
TRBD2	NA	TRBJ2-1	TRBV12-3/TRBV12-4	CASSSGLAGGPPGNEQFF	TGTGCCAGCAGCTCCGGACTAGCGGGAGGGCCTCCCGGGAATGAGCAGTTCTTC
TRBD2	few	TRBJ2-7	TRBV20-1	CSARDRGLPGYEQYF	TGCAGTGCTAGAGATCGGGGACTACCTGGCTACGAGCAGTACTTC
NA	NA	TRBJ1-1	TRBV6-6	CASSYNSAEAFF	TGTGCCAGCAGTTACAACAGTGCTGAAGCTTTCTTT
NA	NA	TRBJ2-1	TRBV28	CATVNGGFSYNEQFF	TGTGCCACGGTGAACGGGGGCTTTTCCTACAATGAGCAGTTCTTC
NA	NA	TRBJ2-1	TRBV5-1	CASSVHPSDSPHNEQFF	TGCGCCAGCAGCGTTCATCCTAGCGACAGCCCCCACAATGAGCAGTTCTTC
NA	NA	TRBJ2-1	TRBV7-9	CASSPRGSGYNEQFF	TGTGCCAGCAGCCCCCGGGGTAGCGGTTACAATGAGCAGTTCTTC
NA	NA	TRBJ1-1	TRBV3-1	CASSQVGGITEAFF	TGTGCCAGCAGCCAAGTTGGGGGAATAACTGAAGCTTTCTTT
TRBD2	many	TRBJ2-1	TRBV9	CASSVRLAGNEQFF	TGTGCCAGCAGCGTACGACTAGCGGGCAATGAGCAGTTCTTC
TRBD1	NA	TRBJ2-7	TRBV10-3	CAIKRDRAYSEQYF	TGTGCCATCAAACGGGACAGGGCTTATTCCGAGCAGTACTTC
NA	NA	TRBJ2-1	TRBV6-5	CASSDSGFDEQFF	TGTGCCAGCAGTGACTCGGGGTTTGACGAGCAGTTCTTC
TRBD2	few	TRBJ2-3	TRBV7-2	CASSITGTSGSNTQYF	TGTGCCAGCAGCATAACCGGGACTAGCGGGAGTAATACGCAGTATTTT
NA	NA	TRBJ2-3	TRBV15	CATSSPDTDTQYF	TGTGCCACCAGCAGCCCGGACACAGATACGCAGTATTTT
NA	once	TRBJ2-1	TRBV27	CASSLRDVYNEQFF	TGTGCCAGCAGTCTGAGGGACGTCTACAATGAGCAGTTCTTC
NA	NA	TRBJ2-1	TRBV7-9	CASSHEHGEQFF	TGTGCCAGCAGCCACGAACACGGTGAGCAGTTCTTC
NA	NA	TRBJ2-7	TRBV20-1	CSASQGPRSYEQYF	TGCAGTGCTAGTCAGGGACCGCGATCCTACGAGCAGTACTTC